Shown below are 25 T cell receptor beta chains from a single sample sequenced in a study of cytomegalovirus exposure and HLA in healthy donors (dated by TCRdb to the late 2010s). The library was generated by the immunoSEQ multiplex PCR assay. For the multiplex PCR, a mixture combining 60 forward primers for TCR Vbeta segments and 13 reverse primers for TCR Jbeta segments was used. This is the immuneACCESS table as TCRdb keeps it, with only in-frame sequences that have V and J called. A part of the clones is gone; compared with another copy, unresolved V genes explain less than half, and the rest is unexplained. Present in this sample are approximately 130,000 clones, about four fifths of which were seen just once. Approximately 1% of the sample lies in the top ten. The sequenced material came from PBMCs. These receptors originate from a male donor in good health and CMV-seronegative.

The gene calls are TRBV2 and TRBJ1-2; D is unresolved. Trimming pared 4 bases from V and 5 bases from J, leaving 8 bases between. CDR1 and CDR2 (germline): SNHLY, FYNNEI. The CDR3 covers 12 residues. As DNA, the CDR3 is TGTGCCAGCAGTGGAGTCCGTTATGGCTACACCTTC. Protein product: CASSGVRYGYTF.

This clone was recorded only once. The chain employs TRBV6-1 and TRBJ1-6; a weak D match, TRBD1 (6 bases). The CDR3 is 13 residues long. CDR1 MNHNS and CDR2 SASEGT come from the germline V gene. The germline V and J ends were trimmed by 7 bases and 8 bases, with 12 bases remaining between them. CDR3 DNA: TGTGCCAGCACCAAGGGGGGGGATTCACCCCTCCACTTT. Its protein is CASTKGGDSPLHF.

The rearrangement links TRBV30 to TRBJ1-5, with 8 bases identical to TRBD1. Germline CDR1 GTSNPN, CDR2 SVGIG (reference sequence). The J segment lost 5 bases and the V segment lost 4 bases, leaving 7 bases of the junction unmatched. The CDR3 is 14 residues long. The CDR3 here is CAWTRTGRDQPQHF. Written as DNA, the CDR3 is TGTGCCTGGACCAGGACAGGGAGGGATCAGCCCCAGCATTTT.

As regards this clone: Other DNA sequences from this sample encode an identical CDR3 as well. CDR3 sequence (DNA): TGTGCCAGCAGTCCAGGGGGCAATGAGCAGTTCTTC. Protein sequence: CASSPGGNEQFF. The chain employs TRBV6-6 and TRBJ2-1; 7 bases agree with TRBD1. V was pared by 5 bases and J by 6 bases, with 1 base of the junction left unmatched. This CDR3 is built from 12 residues. The germline gives CDR1 MNHNY, CDR2 SVGAGI (reference sequence).

The chain has TRBV7-9 and TRBJ1-1, with a possible D match to TRBD1 (6 bases). Germline V gene sequence: CDR1 SEHNR, CDR2 FQNEAQ (reference sequence). The CDR3 loop spans 13 amino acids. V lost 5 bases to trimming and J lost 11 bases, with 18 bases between them. CDR3: CASSIDAGGDAFF. CDR3 coding DNA: TGTGCCAGCAGCATTGATGCGGGGGGCGACGCTTTCTTT. The complete variable domain, with remaining parts taken from reference TRBV7-9 and TRBJ1-1, reads DTGVSQNPRHKITKRGQNVTFRCDPISEHNRLYWYRQTLGQGPEFLTYFQNEAQLEKSRLLSDRFSAERPKGSFSTLEIQRTEQGDSAMYLCASSIDAGGDAFFGQGTRLTVV.

The CDR3 DNA is TGCGCCAGCAGCCAGGCCGGGGGGGTTCAGCCCCAGCATTTT. It codes for CASSQAGGVQPQHF. V usage is TRBV4-1 and J usage is TRBJ1-5; D may be TRBD1 (5 bases). CDR1 is MGHRA, CDR2 YSYEKL, per germline. Between the trimmed V and J ends, which lost 3 bases and 6 bases, there was a span of 12 bases. The CDR3 runs 14 residues.

The J gene is TRBJ2-5, the V gene TRBV7-3; tentatively, D is TRBD1 (6 bases). This CDR3 has 14 amino acids. Trimming shortened V by 5 bases and J by 3 bases, and 13 bases separated the two germline ends. The germline V gene has CDR1 SGHTA and CDR2 FQGTGA. CDR3 in DNA: TGTGCCAGCAGCCCTTCCGGGACAAAAGAGACCCAGTACTTC. As protein: CASSPSGTKETQYF.

The J gene is TRBJ2-5, the V gene TRBV20-1; D uncertain. V lost 8 bases and J lost 5, with 12 bases in between. CDR1 and CDR2 (germline): DFQATT, SNEGSKA (reference sequence). The CDR3 extends over 11 amino acids. The CDR3 here is CSPYTFETQYF. The CDR3 DNA sequence: TGCAGTCCCTATACTTTCGAGACCCAGTACTTC.

This chain connects TRBV9 to TRBJ1-6; no clear D gene. Trimming removed 1 base at V and 2 bases at J, with 7 bases between. Per the germline V gene, CDR1 is SGDLS and CDR2 is YYNGEE. The length of the CDR3 is 15 residues. The CDR3 protein is CASSVSGTYNSPLHF. The CDR3, as DNA: TGTGCCAGCAGCGTATCGGGAACCTATAATTCACCCCTCCACTTT.

The chain is built from TRBV7-8 and TRBJ2-7, with TRBD2 matching 8 bases. Germline values: CDR1 SGHVS, CDR2 FQNEAQ. The CDR3 runs to 16 residues. V was clipped by 5 bases and J by 0 bases; unmatched bases: 9. The DNA of the CDR3 is TGTGCCAGCAGCCCCACAGCGGGGGAGAGCTCCTACGAGCAGTACTTC. Its translation: CASSPTAGESSYEQYF.

Comments on this clone: Other DNA variants within this sample encode the same CDR3. The rearrangement uses TRBV30 and TRBJ1-1; 8 nucleotides match TRBD1. This CDR3 spans 14 amino acids. V trimming: 2 bases; J trimming: 5 bases; junction bases outside the gene matches: 7. The germline gives CDR1 GTSNPN, CDR2 SVGIG (reference sequence). The CDR3 DNA follows: TGTGCCTGGAGTTTAGGACAGGGTAGTACTGAAGCTTTCTTT. This sequence encodes CAWSLGQGSTEAFF.

The chain has TRBV6-6 and TRBJ1-3; the match to TRBD1 covers 8 bases. The germline V gene encodes CDR1 MNHNY and CDR2 SVGAGI (reference sequence). The CDR3 sequence is 16 residues long. Trimming at V came to 6 bases and at J to 0 bases, leaving 7 bases not matched to a gene. The CDR3 DNA reads as TGTGCCAGCAGATTGGCACAGGGGGTCTCTGGAAACACCATATATTTT. This translates into CASRLAQGVSGNTIYF.

This chain uses TRBV30 with TRBJ1-6; 7 nucleotides align to TRBD1. The junction had 7 bases not matched to a gene; V was cut back by 1 base and J by 7 bases. The CDR3 extends over 15 amino acids. Germline values: CDR1 GTSNPN, CDR2 SVGIG (reference sequence). The CDR3 region is CAWSGVGGWNSPLHF. In DNA, the CDR3 is TGTGCCTGGAGTGGGGTAGGGGGCTGGAATTCACCCCTCCACTTT.

The sample holds a few counts of this clone. In DNA form, the CDR3 reads TGTGCCAGTAGTGACCGGGACAGGGGGCATGCTTTCTTT. Its translation: CASSDRDRGHAFF. The chain couples TRBV19 to TRBJ1-1; 12 bases align to TRBD1. Germline CDR1 and CDR2: LNHDA and SQIVND (reference sequence). V shed 5 bases and J 11 bases; nucleotides not matched to a gene: 6. The CDR3 runs 13 residues.

This chain uses TRBV4-1 with TRBJ2-1; 11 bases are shared with TRBD2. The junction had 8 bases not matched to a gene; V was cut back by 0 bases and J by 16 bases. The CDR3 runs 14 residues. Germline values: CDR1 MGHRA, CDR2 YSYEKL. This CDR3 reads CASSQEIAGGSRFF. The CDR3, as DNA: TGCGCCAGCAGCCAAGAAATAGCGGGGGGGAGCAGATTCTTC.

This clone was found a few times. The chain has TRBV5-4 and TRBJ1-3; a possible D gene is TRBD1 (5 bases). Germline lookup yields CDR1 SGHNT and CDR2 YYREEE (reference sequence). V lost 3 bases and J 0 bases, leaving 7 bases between the germline ends. The CDR3 runs 14 residues. CDR3 nucleotide sequence: TGTGCCAGCAGCTCCAGGGACTCTGGAAACACCATATATTTT. Translated, it gives CASSSRDSGNTIYF.

The chain couples TRBV4-3 to TRBJ1-3, with a weak D call TRBD1 (5 bases). The CDR3 extends over 17 amino acids. Germline assignment: CDR1 LGHNA and CDR2 YSLEER. V lost 0 bases, J lost 3 bases, and 15 bases lay in between. CDR3 loop: CASSQDAGRELGNTIYF. The CDR3 coding sequence is TGCGCCAGCAGCCAAGATGCCGGCAGGGAACTTGGAAACACCATATATTTT.

The J gene is TRBJ1-1, the V gene TRBV19; no reliable D call. V lost 5 bases, J lost 0 bases, and 7 bases lay in between. Germline CDR1 is LNHDA and CDR2 is SQIVND (reference sequence). The CDR3 contains 13 residues. CDR3 in DNA: TGTGCCAGTAGTCCCGGGATGAACACTGAAGCTTTCTTT. Protein: CASSPGMNTEAFF.

The chain recombines TRBV1 with TRBJ2-3; TRBD2, the D gene given by the table, was not confirmed from the DNA. TRBV1 is termed a pseudogene. The CDR3 consists of 16 residues. CDR3 DNA: TGCACCAGCAGCCAACCCGGGGGGGGGAGCACAGATACGCAGTATTTT. It encodes CTSSQPGGGSTDTQYF.

This clone showed up just once. CDR3 in amino acids: CASRLAGGQSDTQYF. The CDR3 DNA reads TGCGCCAGCCGACTGGCGGGGGGGCAGTCAGATACGCAGTATTTT. This sequence joins TRBV4-1 and TRBJ2-3; 9 positions agree with TRBD2. The germline gives CDR1 MGHRA, CDR2 YSYEKL. This CDR3 region has 15 residues. V lost 8 bases to trimming and J lost 4 bases; unmatched junction nucleotides: 10.

Concerning this clone: A read error may produce the germline difference seen at one junction end. V is TRBV7-7 and J is TRBJ2-5, with 8 bases fitting TRBD2. Looked up from germline, CDR1 is SSHAT and CDR2 is FNYEAQ (reference sequence). The CDR3 is 13 residues long. CDR3 residues: CASSPGLEETQYF. The CDR3 bases are TGTGCTAGCAGCCCGGGACTAGAAGAGACCCAGTACTTC.

The CDR3 loop reads CASSPGGAQAGYTF. The CDR3 coding sequence is TGCGCCAGCAGCCCCGGGGGAGCCCAGGCCGGCTACACCTTC. This chain uses TRBV5-1 with TRBJ1-2; tentative D call: TRBD1 (5 bases). The germline V gene encodes CDR1 SGHRS and CDR2 YFSETQ. The V gene lost 4 bases and the J gene lost 8 bases, with 18 bases spanning the gap. The CDR3 covers 14 residues.

This chain links TRBV23-1 with TRBJ1-4; D is unclear. TRBV23-1 is noted as an ORF with a role that remains uncertain. The CDR3 has 12 amino acids. The V gene lost 4 bases and the J gene lost 12 bases, with 12 bases spanning the gap. This CDR3 reads CASSRVGVQLFF. Here the CDR3 DNA reads TGCGCCAGCAGTCGCGTCGGAGTGCAACTGTTTTTT.

The V call is TRBV2, the J call TRBJ2-7; 8 nucleotides agree with TRBD1. The CDR3 loop spans 14 amino acids. CDR1 and CDR2 from the germline V gene are SNHLY and FYNNEI. V shed 11 bases and J 0 bases; nucleotides not matched to a gene: 9. This chain's CDR3 is CAGDRGDTSYEQYF. CDR3 sequence (DNA): TGTGCCGGTGACAGGGGTGATACCTCCTACGAGCAGTACTTC. The entire variable domain, with the rest obtained from reference TRBV2 and TRBJ2-7, is as follows: EPEVTQTPSHQVTQMGQEVILRCVPISNHLYFYWYRQILGQKVEFLVSFYNNEISEKSEIFDDQFSVERPDGSNFTLKIRSTKLEDSAMYFCAGDRGDTSYEQYFGPGTRLTVT.

This chain joins TRBV18 and TRBJ1-4, with unresolved D. The length of the CDR3 is 18 residues. Germline-derived CDR1 and CDR2 are KGHSH and LQKENI. Trimming took 1 base from V and 2 from J, leaving 17 bases between them. This CDR3 is CASSPLLAGGGTNEKLFF. In DNA, the CDR3 is TGTGCCAGCTCACCACTCTTGGCGGGCGGCGGCACTAATGAAAAACTGTTTTTT.